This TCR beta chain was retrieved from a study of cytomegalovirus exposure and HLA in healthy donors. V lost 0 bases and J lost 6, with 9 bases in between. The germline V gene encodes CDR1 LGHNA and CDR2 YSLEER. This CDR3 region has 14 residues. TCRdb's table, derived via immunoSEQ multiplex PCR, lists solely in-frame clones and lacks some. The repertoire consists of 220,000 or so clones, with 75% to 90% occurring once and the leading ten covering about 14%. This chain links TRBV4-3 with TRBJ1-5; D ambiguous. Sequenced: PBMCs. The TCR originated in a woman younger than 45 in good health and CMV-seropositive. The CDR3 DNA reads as TGCGCCAGCAGCCAAGAGGGCAGAAGTCAGCCCCAGCATTTT. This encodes CASSQEGRSQPQHF.